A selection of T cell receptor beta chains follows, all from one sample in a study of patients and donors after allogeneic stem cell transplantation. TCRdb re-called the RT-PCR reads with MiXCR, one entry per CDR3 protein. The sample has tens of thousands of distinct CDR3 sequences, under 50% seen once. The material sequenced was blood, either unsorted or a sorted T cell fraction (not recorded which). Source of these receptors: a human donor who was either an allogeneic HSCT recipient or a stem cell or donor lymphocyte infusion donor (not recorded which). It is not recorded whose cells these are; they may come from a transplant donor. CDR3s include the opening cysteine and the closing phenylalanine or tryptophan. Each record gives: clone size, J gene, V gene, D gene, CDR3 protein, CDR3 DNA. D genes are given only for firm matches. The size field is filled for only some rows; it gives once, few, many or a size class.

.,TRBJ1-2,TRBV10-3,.,CAISDPTYYGYTF,TGTGCCATCAGTGACCCCACCTACTATGGCTACACCTTC
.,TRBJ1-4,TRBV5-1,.,CASSTFDSPGVEKLFF,TGCGCCAGCAGCACCTTCGACAGTCCGGGTGTGGAAAAACTGTTTTTT
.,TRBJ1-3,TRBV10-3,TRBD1,CAISTDRGKSGNTIYF,TGTGCCATCAGTACGGACAGGGGGAAATCTGGAAACACCATATATTTT
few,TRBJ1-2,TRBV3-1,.,CASSQVGIPYGYTF,TGTGCCAGCAGCCAAGTCGGGATACCCTATGGCTACACCTTC
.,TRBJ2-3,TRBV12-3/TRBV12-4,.,CASSPTQGRADTQYF,TGTGCCAGCAGTCCGACACAGGGAAGGGCAGATACGCAGTATTTT
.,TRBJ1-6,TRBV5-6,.,CASSLGRGINANSPLHF,TGTGCCAGCAGCCTCGGACGAGGGATTAACGCCAATTCACCCCTCCACTTT
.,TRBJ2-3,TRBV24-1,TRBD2,CATSAGPAGGWTDTQYF,TGTGCCACCAGTGCGGGTCCGGCGGGGGGTTGGACAGATACGCAGTATTTT
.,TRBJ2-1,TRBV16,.,CASSQASYNEQFF,TGTGCCAGCAGCCAAGCTTCCTACAATGAGCAGTTCTTC
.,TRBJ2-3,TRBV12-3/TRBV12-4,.,CASSLIGWGLVTDTQYF,TGTGCCAGCAGTTTAATCGGGTGGGGTCTAGTCACAGATACGCAGTATTTT
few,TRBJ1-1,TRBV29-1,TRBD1,CSVGQENTEAFF,TGCAGCGTGGGACAGGAGAACACTGAAGCTTTCTTT
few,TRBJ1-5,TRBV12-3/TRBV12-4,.,CASSSVGQPQHF,TGTGCCAGCAGCTCTGTAGGTCAGCCCCAGCATTTT
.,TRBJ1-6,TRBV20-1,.,CSARESEKLNSPLHF,TGCAGTGCTCGAGAGTCAGAAAAGCTTAATTCACCCCTCCACTTT
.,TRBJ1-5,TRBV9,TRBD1,CASSNRGDQPQHF,TGTGCCAGCAGCAACAGGGGGGATCAGCCCCAGCATTTT
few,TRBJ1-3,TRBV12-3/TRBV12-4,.,CASSPSTGNTIYF,TGTGCCAGCAGCCCTTCAACTGGAAACACCATATATTTT
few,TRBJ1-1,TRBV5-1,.,CASSLGQGSWRTEAFF,TGCGCCAGCAGCTTGGGCCAGGGGTCATGGAGAACTGAAGCTTTCTTT
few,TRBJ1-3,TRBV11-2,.,CASSKGHSGNTIYF,TGTGCCAGCAGTAAGGGCCACTCTGGAAACACCATATATTTT
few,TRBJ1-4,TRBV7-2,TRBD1,CASSLRTGDEKLFF,TGTGCCAGCAGCCTGCGGACAGGGGATGAAAAACTGTTTTTT
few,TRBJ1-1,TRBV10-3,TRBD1,CAIKKDRGNTEAFF,TGTGCCATCAAAAAGGACAGGGGGAACACTGAAGCTTTCTTT
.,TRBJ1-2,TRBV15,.,CATSRDRVFYGYTF,TGTGCCACCAGCAGAGACAGGGTGTTCTATGGCTACACCTTC
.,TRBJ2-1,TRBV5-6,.,CASSDLAKQFF,TGTGCCAGCAGCGACCTAGCGAAGCAGTTCTTC
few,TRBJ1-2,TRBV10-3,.,CAIRDPTRVTNYGYTF,TGTGCCATCAGGGACCCAACACGAGTTACTAACTATGGCTACACCTTC
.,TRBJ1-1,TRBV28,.,CASFDSTNTEAFF,TGTGCCAGCTTTGACAGTACGAACACTGAAGCTTTCTTT
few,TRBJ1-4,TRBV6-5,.,CASSARDPNEKLFF,TGTGCCAGCAGTGCCCGGGACCCTAATGAAAAACTGTTTTTT
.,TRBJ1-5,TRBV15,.,CATSREQFGGNQPQHF,TGTGCCACCAGCAGAGAACAATTTGGAGGCAATCAGCCCCAGCATTTT